This TCR beta chain was observed in a study of shared clonotypes between healthy human individuals. Study results and caveats: Naive subsets tended to show greater estimated richness than memory subsets. The donor pool, a small one, limited the genetic and exposure-history diversity represented.

Germline assignment: CDR1 SNHLY and CDR2 FYNNEI. This CDR3 has 14 residues. With 6 bases removed from V and 8 bases from J, the gap between germline ends came to 19 bases. The assay was carried out at the deep level. The protocol was immunoSEQ multiplex PCR, while the TCRdb copy is restricted to in-frame clones and leaves out a portion. The table has 2 million to 2.5 million clones, roughly 94% seen once. There are many counts of this clone. Antigen unknown. The sequence derives from a man between 18 and 35 years old in good health. This chain uses TRBV2 with TRBJ1-2; D perhaps matches TRBD1 (6 bases). Sequencing was performed on naive CD4+ T cells sorted from blood. The subset was: CD45RA+ positively selected. In DNA, the CDR3 is TGTGCCAGCAGCTACGCCGACAGGCCTGGGGGCTACACCTTC. This sequence encodes CASSYADRPGGYTF.